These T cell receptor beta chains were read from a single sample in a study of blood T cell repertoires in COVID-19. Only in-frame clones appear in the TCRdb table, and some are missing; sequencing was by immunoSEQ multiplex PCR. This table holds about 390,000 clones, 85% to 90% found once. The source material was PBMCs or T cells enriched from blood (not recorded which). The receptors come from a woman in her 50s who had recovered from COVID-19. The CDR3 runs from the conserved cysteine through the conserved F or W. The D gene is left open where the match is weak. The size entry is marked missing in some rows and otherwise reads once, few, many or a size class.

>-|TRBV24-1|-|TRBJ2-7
CATSASFPPYEQYF
TGTGCCACCAGTGCCTCCTTCCCCCCCTACGAGCAGTACTTC
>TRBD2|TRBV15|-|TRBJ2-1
CATSATSGGDYNEQFF
TGTGCCACCAGCGCTACTAGCGGGGGGGATTACAATGAGCAGTTCTTC
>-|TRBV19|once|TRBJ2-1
CASRAGVNEQFF
TGTGCGAGTAGGGCAGGGGTCAATGAGCAGTTCTTC
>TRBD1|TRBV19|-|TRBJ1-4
CASSIGRGPANEKLFF
TGTGCCAGTAGTATAGGCAGGGGGCCGGCTAATGAAAAACTGTTTTTT
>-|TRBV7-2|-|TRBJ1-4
CASSSTGRTNEKLFF
TGTGCCAGCAGCTCCACAGGGCGAACTAATGAAAAACTGTTTTTT
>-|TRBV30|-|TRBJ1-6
CAGTLRAGRLESPLHF
TGTGCCGGAACCCTTAGAGCAGGGCGGTTGGAGTCACCCCTCCACTTT
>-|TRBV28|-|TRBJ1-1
CASSFGHAEAFF
TGTGCCAGCAGTTTTGGGCACGCTGAAGCTTTCTTT
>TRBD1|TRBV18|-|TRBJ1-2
CASSPGQDYGYTF
TGTGCCAGCTCACCAGGACAGGACTATGGCTACACCTTC
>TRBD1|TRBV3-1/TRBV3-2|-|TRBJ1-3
CASSLTPTGTGGNTIYF
TGTGCCAGCAGCCTTACGCCGACCGGGACAGGGGGAAACACCATATATTTT
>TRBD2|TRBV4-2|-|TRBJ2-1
CASSQDPAGGRSYNEQFF
TGTGCCAGCAGCCAAGACCCAGCGGGGGGCCGGTCCTACAATGAGCAGTTCTTC
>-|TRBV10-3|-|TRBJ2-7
CAISESPRGSLGEQYF
TGTGCCATCAGTGAGTCGCCAAGGGGTTCCTTAGGAGAGCAGTACTTC
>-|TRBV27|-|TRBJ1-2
CASRSTGTNYGYTF
TGTGCCAGCAGATCAACAGGGACTAACTATGGCTACACCTTC
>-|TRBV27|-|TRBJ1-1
CASLPGGGMNTEAFF
TGTGCCAGTCTTCCGGGGGGAGGGATGAACACTGAAGCTTTCTTT
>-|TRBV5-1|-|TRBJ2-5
CASSLDRVETQYF
TGCGCCAGCAGCTTGGATCGGGTCGAGACCCAGTACTTC
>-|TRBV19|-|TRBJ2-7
CASSIGRGGSYEQYF
TGTGCCAGTAGTATTGGTCGGGGAGGCAGCTACGAGCAGTACTTC
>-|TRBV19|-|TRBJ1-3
CASSIPVSGNTIYF
TGTGCCAGTAGTATACCCGTTTCTGGAAACACCATATATTTT
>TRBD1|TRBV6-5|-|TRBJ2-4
CASSSRDRASKNIQYF
TGTGCCAGCAGTTCCCGGGACAGGGCGTCCAAAAACATTCAGTACTTC
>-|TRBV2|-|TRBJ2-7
CATLARDLGGEQYF
TGTGCCACCCTTGCCCGGGACCTCGGGGGCGAGCAGTACTTC
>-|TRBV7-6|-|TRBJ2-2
CASTWESTGELFF
TGTGCCAGCACGTGGGAGAGCACCGGGGAGCTGTTTTTT
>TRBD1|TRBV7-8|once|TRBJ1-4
CASSLSGTENLLPMFF
TGTGCCAGCAGCTTATCGGGGACAGAAAATCTCCTCCCGATGTTTTTT
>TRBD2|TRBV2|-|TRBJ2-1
CASREPLAGAAYNEQFF
TGTGCCAGCAGGGAGCCTCTAGCGGGGGCCGCCTACAATGAGCAGTTCTTC
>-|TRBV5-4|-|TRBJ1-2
CASSLSFGELFSGYTF
TGTGCCAGCAGCTTGTCTTTCGGGGAGCTCTTTAGCGGCTACACCTTC
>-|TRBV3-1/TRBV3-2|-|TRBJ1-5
CASSQGELQPQHF
TGTGCCAGCAGCCAGGGAGAACTCCAGCCCCAGCATTTT
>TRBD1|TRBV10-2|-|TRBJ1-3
CASQGQAGGNTIYF
TGCGCCAGCCAGGGACAGGCGGGAGGAAACACCATATATTTT
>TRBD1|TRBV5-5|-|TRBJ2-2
CASSFKGTGMARELFF
TGTGCCAGCAGCTTTAAGGGGACAGGGATGGCGAGGGAGCTGTTTTTT
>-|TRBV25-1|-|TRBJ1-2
CASSALENYGYTF
TGTGCCAGCAGTGCGCTAGAGAACTATGGCTACACCTTC
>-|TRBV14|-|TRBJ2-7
CASSLFGQPYEQYF
TGTGCCAGCAGCCTTTTCGGACAGCCCTACGAGCAGTACTTC
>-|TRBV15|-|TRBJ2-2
CATSRGGRSANTGELFF
TGTGCCACCAGCAGAGGGGGGAGGAGCGCGAACACCGGGGAGCTGTTTTTT
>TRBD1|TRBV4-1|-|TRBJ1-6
CASSQGEGALSSPLHF
TGCGCCAGCAGCCAAGGTGAGGGGGCTCTATCTTCACCCCTCCACTTT
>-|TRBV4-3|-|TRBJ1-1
CASSLQGPESAFF
TGCGCCAGCAGCCTGCAGGGTCCAGAAAGCGCTTTCTTT
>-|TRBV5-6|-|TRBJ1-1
CASSPRQALMNTEAFF
TGTGCCAGCAGCCCGAGACAGGCCTTGATGAACACTGAAGCTTTCTTT
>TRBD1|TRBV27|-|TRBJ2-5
CASSPATGGTQYF
TGTGCCAGCAGTCCGGCGACAGGGGGGACCCAGTACTTC
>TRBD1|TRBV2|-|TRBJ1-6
CASSGQGPSPLHF
TGTGCCAGCAGTGGACAGGGACCCTCACCCCTCCACTTT
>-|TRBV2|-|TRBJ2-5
CASSEVRADTQYF
TGTGCCAGCAGTGAAGTCAGGGCAGATACCCAGTACTTC
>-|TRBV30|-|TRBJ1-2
CAWSVLGSYGYTF
TGTGCCTGGAGTGTACTGGGCAGCTATGGCTACACCTTC
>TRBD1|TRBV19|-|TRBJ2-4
CASSLLGQGVQNIQYF
TGTGCCAGTAGTCTGCTCGGACAGGGGGTTCAAAACATTCAGTACTTC
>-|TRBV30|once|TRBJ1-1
CAWRQVLNTEAFF
TGTGCCTGGCGACAGGTGCTGAACACTGAAGCTTTCTTT
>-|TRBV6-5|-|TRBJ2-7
CASTGDLSSYEQYF
TGTGCCAGCACCGGGGATCTAAGCTCCTACGAGCAGTACTTC
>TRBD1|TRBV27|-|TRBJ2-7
CASTILLGQGERLLTIYEQYF
TGTGCCAGCACTATTTTACTCGGACAGGGTGAGCGCTTACTAACGATCTACGAGCAGTACTTC
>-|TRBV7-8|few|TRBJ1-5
CASSLGSGQGGQPQHF
TGTGCCAGCAGCTTAGGGTCAGGTCAAGGGGGTCAGCCCCAGCATTTT
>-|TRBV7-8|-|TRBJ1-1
CASSLMSEGTEAFF
TGTGCCAGCAGCCTGATGTCTGAGGGCACTGAAGCTTTCTTT
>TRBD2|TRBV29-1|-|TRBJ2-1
CSVEPLAVYNEQFF
TGCAGCGTTGAACCGCTAGCGGTCTACAATGAGCAGTTCTTC
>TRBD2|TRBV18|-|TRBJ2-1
CASSLAGGNNEQFF
TGTGCCAGCTCACTAGCGGGGGGTAACAATGAGCAGTTCTTC
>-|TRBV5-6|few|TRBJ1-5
CASSLGWGDSNQPQHF
TGTGCCAGCAGCTTGGGATGGGGGGACAGCAATCAGCCCCAGCATTTT
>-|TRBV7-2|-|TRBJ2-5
CASRSSMETQYF
TGTGCCAGCAGAAGCTCAATGGAGACCCAGTACTTC
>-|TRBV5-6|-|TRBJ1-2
CASSLALAHTNYGYTF
TGTGCCAGCAGCCTCGCCCTAGCTCATACTAACTATGGCTACACCTTC
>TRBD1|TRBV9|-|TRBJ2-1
CASSVQGARVNEQFF
TGTGCCAGCAGCGTCCAGGGGGCGCGTGTCAATGAGCAGTTCTTC
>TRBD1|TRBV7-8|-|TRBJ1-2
CASSFNQKRDRESGAYGYTF
TGTGCCAGCAGCTTCAACCAAAAAAGGGACAGGGAGAGTGGGGCATATGGCTACACCTTC